This passage covers 25 T cell receptor beta chains from one sample sequenced in a study of T cells after yellow fever vaccination. TCRdb re-called the 5' RACE reads with MiXCR, one entry per CDR3 protein. The data show approximately 300,000 distinct CDR3 sequences, roughly 7% seen once. The specimen comprised PBMCs, sampled 45 days after the first yellow fever vaccination. Receptor source: a man between 18 and 35 years old who received the YFV17D yellow fever vaccine.

The chain has TRBV7-7 and TRBJ2-2, with 9 positions matching TRBD1. This CDR3 is 15 amino acids long. With 5 bases clipped from V and 3 bases from J, the junction kept 4 bases outside the gene matches. Germline assignment: CDR1 SSHAT and CDR2 FNYEAQ (reference sequence). The DNA for the CDR3 is TGTGCCAGCAGCCTCACAGGGGGCCACACCGGGGAGCTGTTTTTT. As protein: CASSLTGGHTGELFF.

This clonotype was recorded a few times. V and J are TRBV7-9 and TRBJ1-1; D not certain. This CDR3 has 14 amino acids. The V gene lost 3 bases and the J gene lost 7 bases, with 15 bases spanning the gap. CDR1 and CDR2 from the germline V gene are SEHNR and FQNEAQ (reference sequence). The CDR3 sequence: CASSFRGREIEAFF. DNA for the CDR3: TGTGCCAGCAGCTTCAGAGGTCGGGAAATTGAAGCTTTCTTT.

V and J are TRBV7-2 and TRBJ2-1, with 7 positions matching TRBD1. J gave up 5 bases and V 2 bases, and 6 bases lay outside the gene matches. The CDR3 sequence is 15 residues long. Looked up from germline, CDR1 is SGHTA and CDR2 is FQGNSA. In nucleotides, the CDR3 is TGTGCCAGCAGCTTACCGACAGGGCAGAACAATGAGCAGTTCTTC. The encoded protein is CASSLPTGQNNEQFF.

V and J are TRBV5-4 and TRBJ2-2; no clear D gene. The germline V gene encodes CDR1 SGHNT and CDR2 YYREEE (reference sequence). The CDR3 is 16 residues long. V dropped 3 bases and J dropped 4 bases, with 16 bases sitting between them. CDR3 DNA: TGTGCCAGCAGCTATGAATCGCCACGAGCCACCGGGGAGCTGTTTTTT. As protein: CASSYESPRATGELFF.

The V call is TRBV19, the J call TRBJ1-5; no reliable D call. The ends were cut back, 5 bases at V and 7 bases at J, with 12 bases in the middle. This CDR3 contains 13 residues. The germline V gene encodes CDR1 LNHDA and CDR2 SQIVND (reference sequence). CDR3 amino acids: CASSRTAKQPQHF. Here the CDR3 DNA reads TGTGCCAGTAGTCGGACGGCAAAGCAGCCCCAGCATTTT.

This clonotype has a handful of counts. V usage is TRBV7-3 and J usage is TRBJ2-3, with 10 bases fitting TRBD2. Germline-derived CDR1 and CDR2 are SGHTA and FQGTGA. V lost 5 bases, J lost 6 bases, and 11 bases stayed unmatched. The CDR3 contains 16 residues. As DNA, the CDR3 is TGTGCCAGCAGCCCAACGGGACTAGCGTCGGTGGATACGCAGTATTTT. Protein: CASSPTGLASVDTQYF.

This clonotype was found a few times. The chain uses TRBV9 and TRBJ2-5, with 12 positions matching TRBD2. CDR3 length: 17 amino acids. The V gene end was trimmed by 0 bases and the J gene end by 5 bases; junction bases not matched to a gene: 8. Germline lookup yields CDR1 SGDLS and CDR2 YYNGEE. The CDR3 DNA follows: TGTGCCAGCAGCGTAGGGGCTAGCGGGGGGGCGGGTGAGACCCAGTACTTC. Translating gives CASSVGASGGAGETQYF.

This clonotype is categorized as medium-sized. The rearrangement links TRBV6-2 or TRBV6-3 to TRBJ1-6; D may be TRBD1 (5 bases). Germline V gene sequence: CDR1 MNHEY, CDR2 SVGEGT. This CDR3 is built from 14 residues. Trimming shortened V by 0 bases and J by 9 bases, and 9 bases separated the two germline ends. The DNA for the CDR3 is TGTGCCAGCAGTTACTCGGGGGGGACTTCACCCCTCCACTTT. It encodes CASSYSGGTSPLHF.

There are many counts of this clonotype. This chain links TRBV7-9 with TRBJ1-1; D gene unclear. This CDR3 comprises 13 residues. Germline CDR1 reads SEHNR; CDR2 reads FQNEAQ (reference sequence). Trimming shortened V by 4 bases and J by 0 bases, and 6 bases separated the two germline ends. The CDR3 reads CASSYTMNTEAFF. The CDR3 coding sequence is TGTGCCAGCAGCTATACCATGAACACTGAAGCTTTCTTT.

This clonotype was detected ten times or more. This chain joins TRBV7-2 and TRBJ2-4; 10 positions agree with TRBD2. Germline CDR1 is SGHTA and CDR2 is FQGNSA. CDR3 length: 16 amino acids. With 1 base clipped from V and 9 bases from J, the junction kept 9 bases outside the gene matches. The CDR3 nucleotides are TGTGCCAGCAGCTTAGTAGCGGGGGGCGGGAGTGTCATTCAGTACTTC. It specifies CASSLVAGGGSVIQYF.

At least ten counts were recorded for this clonotype. The CDR3 DNA reads TGCAGCGTTGATGGAGGGCCGGGGGGCTACACCTTC. This encodes CSVDGGPGGYTF. The chain is built from TRBV29-1 and TRBJ1-2; D remains unclear. Germline loops: CDR1 SQVTM, CDR2 ANQGSEA. Trimming stripped 3 bases from V and 8 bases from J, with 13 bases between. This CDR3 comprises 12 residues.

The V and J genes are TRBV10-3 and TRBJ2-2; the match to TRBD1 covers 9 bases. Germline V lookup: CDR1 ENHRY, CDR2 SYGVKD. The ends lost 6 bases at V and 3 bases at J; junction bases unmatched: 5. CDR3 length equals 15 residues. CDR3 residues: CAIRPDRGDTGELFF. The CDR3 nucleotides read TGTGCCATCAGACCGGACAGGGGAGACACCGGGGAGCTGTTTTTT.

This clonotype appeared a few times. V usage is TRBV6-2 or TRBV6-3 and J usage is TRBJ2-5; tentative D call: TRBD2 (5 bases). CDR1 is MNHEY and CDR2 is SVGEGT in the germline V gene. CDR3 length equals 13 residues. Deletions cut 6 bases from V and 8 bases from J, with 16 bases between. The CDR3 here is CASSPGIVETQYF. The CDR3 DNA reads TGTGCCAGCAGCCCGGGGATCGTAGAAACCCAGTACTTC.

V usage is TRBV18 and J usage is TRBJ1-5; weak D call: TRBD1 (6 bases). Trimming cost V 3 bases and J 4 bases, with 10 bases left between them. Germline lookup yields CDR1 KGHSH and CDR2 LQKENI. The length of the CDR3 is 14 residues. The DNA of the CDR3 is TGTGCCAGCTCACCCGGACAGCCGAATCAGCCCCAGCATTTT. Its protein product is CASSPGQPNQPQHF.

This clonotype was recorded a few times. J is TRBJ2-1 and V is TRBV7-2, with TRBD2 matching 10 bases. The CDR3 runs 17 residues. In germline, CDR1 is SGHTA, CDR2 FQGNSA. Trimming removed 1 base from V and 1 base from J; junction bases left unmatched: 4. The CDR3 loop is CASSLVFSGGSYNEQFF. The CDR3 nucleotides are TGTGCCAGCAGCTTAGTCTTTAGCGGGGGGTCCTACAATGAGCAGTTCTTC.

The V call is TRBV20-1, the J call TRBJ2-1, with D possibly matching TRBD1 (5 bases). The V end lost 5 bases, the J end lost 8 bases, and 16 bases lay between the germline ends. The V gene's germline CDR1 is DFQATT and CDR2 SNEGSKA (reference sequence). The CDR3 extends over 13 amino acids. CDR3 DNA sequence: TGCAGTGCTTCAAACACCCAGGGCCATGAGCAGTTCTTC. Its protein product is CSASNTQGHEQFF.

This clonotype was picked up many times. The V gene is TRBV7-2, the J gene TRBJ1-6; TRBD1 matches at 8 bases. V shed 5 bases and J 9 bases; nucleotides not matched to a gene: 12. Germline CDR1 is SGHTA and CDR2 is FQGNSA. The length of the CDR3 is 16 residues. As DNA, the CDR3 is TGTGCCAGCAGCATCGAGAGGACAGGGTTTGGTTCACCCCTCCACTTT. It specifies CASSIERTGFGSPLHF.

The chain carries TRBV4-2 and TRBJ2-2; 8 positions match TRBD2. The CDR3 has 17 amino acids. CDR1 is LGHNA, CDR2 YNFKEQ, per germline. The V segment lost 2 bases and the J segment 3 bases; nucleotides outside the gene matches: 8. In DNA, the CDR3 is TGTGCCAGCAGCCAACAGCCTGGCGGGGGGTACACCGGGGAGCTGTTTTTT. Translating gives CASSQQPGGGYTGELFF.

This chain joins TRBV29-1 and TRBJ1-2; D gene uncertain. CDR1 and CDR2 (germline): SQVTM, ANQGSEA. The CDR3 is made up of 11 amino acids. Between the trimmed V and J ends, which lost 7 bases and 9 bases, there was a span of 15 bases. The CDR3, as DNA: TGCAGCGCCGCCGAGCAGGAAAGCTACACCTTC. As protein: CSAAEQESYTF.

The table lists this clonotype with a few counts. V is TRBV7-9 and J is TRBJ2-3; unclear D gene. The germline V and J ends were trimmed by 3 bases and 2 bases, with 9 bases remaining between them. This CDR3 has 14 residues. Germline V lookup: CDR1 SEHNR, CDR2 FQNEAQ (reference sequence). CDR3 bases: TGTGCCAGCAGCTTGTACACAGACACAGATACGCAGTATTTT. Its translation is CASSLYTDTDTQYF.

The chain combines TRBV9 with TRBJ1-6, with 7 bases fitting TRBD1. CDR3 length: 16 residues. V gave up 3 bases and J gave up 3 bases; unmatched junction bases: 6. Per the germline V gene, CDR1 is SGDLS and CDR2 is YYNGEE. CDR3 region: CASSDHRDSYNSPLHF. Written as DNA, the CDR3 is TGTGCCAGCAGCGATCACCGGGACAGCTATAATTCACCCCTCCACTTT.

This clonotype showed up many times. The CDR3 loop is CATSRGRTTVRGQFF. The CDR3 nucleotides read TGTGCCACCAGCAGGGGCCGGACAACGGTCCGCGGGCAGTTCTTC. The rearrangement links TRBV15 to TRBJ2-1; maybe TRBD1 (5 bases). Germline lookup yields CDR1 LNHNV and CDR2 YYDKDF (reference sequence). Trimming cost V 3 bases and J 12 bases, with 21 bases left between them. The CDR3 has 15 residues. The full variable domain, in which reference TRBV15 and TRBJ2-1 provide the parts outside the CDR3, is DAMVIQNPRYQVTQFGKPVTLSCSQTLNHNVMYWYQQKSSQAPKLLFHYYDKDFNNEADTPDNFQSRRPNTSFCFLDIRSPGLGDTAMYLCATSRGRTTVRGQFFGPGTRLTVL.

The rearrangement uses TRBV3-1 and TRBJ2-7; D perhaps matches TRBD1 (6 bases). The CDR3 consists of 14 residues. V shed 2 bases and J shed 6 bases, with 14 bases lying between them. Germline assignment: CDR1 LGHDT and CDR2 YNNKEL (reference sequence). DNA for the CDR3: TGTGCCAGCAGCCAAAACCCAGGGGTAGGCGAGCAGTACTTC. It codes for CASSQNPGVGEQYF.

This clonotype was detected only a few times. The V and J genes are TRBV21-1 and TRBJ2-7. TRBV21-1 is a pseudogene locus. This CDR3 spans 14 amino acids. The CDR3 DNA reads as TGTGCCAGCAGCAAAGCGCTGGGCAGGTCGGAGCAGTACGTC. This encodes CASSKALGRSEQYV.

The V call is TRBV5-4, the J call TRBJ2-7; D may be TRBD2 (6 bases). V lost 5 bases, J lost 9 bases, and 15 bases lay in between. Looked up from germline, CDR1 is SGHNT and CDR2 is YYREEE (reference sequence). This CDR3 contains 12 residues. CDR3 sequence (DNA): TGTGCCAGCAGGATCCTGCCCGGGGGGCAGTACGTC. Translation: CASRILPGGQYV.